Sequencing of this T cell receptor beta chain was carried out in a study of CD8 T cells in ankylosing spondylitis. Points from the study as a whole: Ankylosing spondylitis blood seemed to carry a telltale TCR beta motif made of roughly eight highly homologous variants.

A word on this clonotype: Its antigen is undetermined.

The CDR3 runs 13 residues. Trimming took 3 bases from V and 5 from J; bases not matched to a gene: 5. CDR1 and CDR2 (germline): SGDLS, YYNGEE. Generation of TCR beta libraries employed quantitative 5'-RACE incorporating molecular barcodes. TCRdb analysed the 5' RACE reads with MiXCR anew, one entry per CDR3 protein. The table lists under 300,000 distinct CDR3 sequences, about 11% of them singletons. The genes are TRBV9 and TRBJ2-7; TRBD2 agrees at 7 bases. The specimen was blood, either unsorted or a sorted T cell fraction (not recorded which). This TCR came from a male donor with ankylosing spondylitis or in good health (not recorded which). CDR3 residues: CASSGGGKDEQYF. The CDR3 region has the DNA TGTGCCAGCAGCGGGGGGGGAAAGGACGAGCAGTACTTC. Full variable domain (remainder filled in from reference TRBV9 and TRBJ2-7): DSGVTQTPKHLITATGQRVTLRCSPRSGDLSVYWYQQSLDQGLQFLIQYYNGEERAKGNILERFSAQQFPDLHSELNLSSLELGDSALYFCASSGGGKDEQYFGPGTRLTVT.